The present entry profiles one T cell receptor (beta chain) with its context. These data belong to a study of blood T cell repertoires in COVID-19. As for the study in general: The samples span acute and convalescent COVID-19 from the United States, Italy and Spain. PBMCs, B-cell-depleted T cells, or T cells provided the cDNA or gDNA that made up the material.

Germline V gene lookup returns CDR1 SGHRS and CDR2 YFSETQ. V lost 5 bases, J lost 1 base, and 13 bases lay in between. The CDR3 covers 15 residues. Original handling: Estimation of nucleated cell counts relied on the amplification of reference gene primers. Assay used: immunoSEQ multiplex PCR; TCRdb lists only in-frame clones, some missing. V, J and clone size are those of that table, while D and trimming were read from the DNA. The sample has under 95,000 clones; around four fifths are singletons. What was sequenced was peripheral blood. This chain joins TRBV5-1 and TRBJ1-5; D not certain. This clonotype was sampled from a woman aged 65 to 85 with acute or convalescent COVID-19. In DNA, the CDR3 is TGCGCCAGCAGGCTCGATCCCCTAAGCAATCAGCCCCAGCATTTT. Encoded protein: CASRLDPLSNQPQHF. Using reference TRBV5-1 and TRBJ1-5 for the parts outside the CDR3, the full variable domain is KAGVTQTPRYLIKTRGQQVTLSCSPISGHRSVSWYQQTPGQGLQFLFEYFSETQRNKGNFPGRFSGRQFSNSRSEMNVSTLELGDSALYLCASRLDPLSNQPQHFGDGTRLSIL.